This paragraph reports one T cell receptor (beta chain). This clone has just one count. Its antigen specificity is not known. No per-base quality is available; no much larger clone lies one base away. Patients with autoimmune disease history or receiving systemic immunosuppression were excluded from the trial. In every dose cohort, peripheral blood was drawn for TCR sequencing at baseline, cycle 4 day 1, and cycle 7 day 1. The samples were taken from a phase I, first-in-human, multicenter, open-label dose-escalation trial of ivuxolimab. Adults with locally advanced or metastatic melanoma, renal cell carcinoma, hepatocellular carcinoma or head and neck squamous cell carcinoma were enrolled in the trial. Before TCR sequencing, CD4+ T cells and CD8+ T cells were sorted from peripheral blood as separate populations. This specimen comes from a study of OX40 agonist ivuxolimab in advanced cancers. Study-wide context: Ivuxolimab, which targeted the costimulatory receptor OX40 (CD134), was an agonistic, fully human IgG2 monoclonal antibody. Intravenous ivuxolimab was administered to patients every 2 weeks at six dose levels: 0.01, 0.1, 0.3, 1.5, 3 and 10 mg/kg. Of the approximately 50 dose-escalation patients, hepatocellular carcinoma was present in about 19, melanoma in approximately 15, renal cell carcinoma in 9 and head and neck cancer in 9. The dose-escalation cohort was roughly 80% male with a mean age of approximately 60 years, ranging from roughly 20 to 80. Patients were allowed to have had prior anti-PD-1, anti-PD-L1 or anti-CTLA-4 therapy, and approximately 43% of the dose-escalation patients had previously received checkpoint inhibitors. Three dose-escalation patients achieved partial responses, one with hepatocellular carcinoma and two with cutaneous melanoma. Peripheral TCRbeta sequencing aimed to test whether ivuxolimab altered TCR sequence diversity and caused clonal T-cell expansion. The paper reports the monotherapy dose-escalation portion (N ≈ 50 patients) of the phase I ivuxolimab trial. Overall study outcomes, separate from this receptor: In the 0.1-3.0 mg/kg groups, partial responders had among the lowest normalized peripheral clonal expansion, particularly in CD8+ T cells. Which antigens the clonally expanded peripheral T cells were specific for was not determined. Low levels of normalized T-cell clonal expansion were also seen in some patients who did not respond. At doses from 0.1 to 3.0 mg/kg, clonal expansion was seen in both CD4+ and CD8+ blood T cells between baseline and week 6. After ivuxolimab, CD8+ T cells had more expanded clones than CD4+ T cells on average.

Genomic DNA was extracted from sorted cells for sequencing of the TCRbeta CDR3 region. The immunoSEQ Assay was used to sequence the TCRbeta CDR3 regions. TCRdb stores this immuneACCESS table with in-frame sequences only. Part of the clones is absent; in the studies checked, under half of the shortfall reflects unresolved V genes, and no reason is known for the rest. A total of 50,000 to 75,000 clones appear in this sample, approximately 92% of them only once. Of the sample, 0.55% to 0.8% falls within the top ten clones. Counted from cysteine to phenylalanine, this CDR3 has 13 amino acids. The DNA shown is the 39-base CDR3, in frame from base 1. V sheds 2 bases and J sheds 5 bases, leaving 9 bases between their ends. The germline V gene (reference sequence) sets CDR1 to SGHAT and CDR2 to FQDESV.

Here the chain combines TRBV11-1 and TRBJ2-5, with the D call tentatively TRBD1 or TRBD2, each fitting 5 bases. This receptor was taken from an adult with an advanced solid tumor such as melanoma, head and neck, liver or kidney cancer. The specimen comprised CD4+ or CD8+ T cells sorted from blood, sampled in a trial of the OX40 agonist ivuxolimab. The base sequence is TGTGCCAGCAGCTTAAACAGGAGGGAGACCCAGTACTTC. The encoded protein is CASSLNRRETQYF.